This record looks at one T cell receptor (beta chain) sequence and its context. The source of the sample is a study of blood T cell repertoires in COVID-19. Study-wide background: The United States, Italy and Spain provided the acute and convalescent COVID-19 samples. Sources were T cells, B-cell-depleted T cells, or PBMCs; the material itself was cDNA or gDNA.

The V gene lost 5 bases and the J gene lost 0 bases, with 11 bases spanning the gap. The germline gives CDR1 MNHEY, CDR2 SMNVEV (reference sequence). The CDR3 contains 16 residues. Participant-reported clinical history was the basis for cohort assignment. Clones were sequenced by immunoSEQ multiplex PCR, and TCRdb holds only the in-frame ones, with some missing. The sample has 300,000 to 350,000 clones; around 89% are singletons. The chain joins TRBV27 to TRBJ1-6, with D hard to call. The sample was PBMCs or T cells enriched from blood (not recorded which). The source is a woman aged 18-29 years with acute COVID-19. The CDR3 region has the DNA TGTGCCAGCAGTCCCGCCATTAGCTCCTATAATTCACCCCTCCACTTT. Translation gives CASSPAISSYNSPLHF.